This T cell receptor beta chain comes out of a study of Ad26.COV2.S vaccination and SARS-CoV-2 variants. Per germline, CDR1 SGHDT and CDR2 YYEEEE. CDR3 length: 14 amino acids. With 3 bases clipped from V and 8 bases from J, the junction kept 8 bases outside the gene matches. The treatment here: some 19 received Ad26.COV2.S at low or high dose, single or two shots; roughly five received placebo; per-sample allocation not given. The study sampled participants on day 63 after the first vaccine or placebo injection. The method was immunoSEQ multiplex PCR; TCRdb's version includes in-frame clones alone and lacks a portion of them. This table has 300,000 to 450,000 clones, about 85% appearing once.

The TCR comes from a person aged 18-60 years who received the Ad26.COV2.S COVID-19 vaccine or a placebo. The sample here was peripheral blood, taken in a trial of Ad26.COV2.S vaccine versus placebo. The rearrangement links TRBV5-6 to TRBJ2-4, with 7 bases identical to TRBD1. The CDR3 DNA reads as TGTGCCAGCAGCTCCCGACAGGGTTGGCACATTCAGTACTTC. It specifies CASSSRQGWHIQYF.